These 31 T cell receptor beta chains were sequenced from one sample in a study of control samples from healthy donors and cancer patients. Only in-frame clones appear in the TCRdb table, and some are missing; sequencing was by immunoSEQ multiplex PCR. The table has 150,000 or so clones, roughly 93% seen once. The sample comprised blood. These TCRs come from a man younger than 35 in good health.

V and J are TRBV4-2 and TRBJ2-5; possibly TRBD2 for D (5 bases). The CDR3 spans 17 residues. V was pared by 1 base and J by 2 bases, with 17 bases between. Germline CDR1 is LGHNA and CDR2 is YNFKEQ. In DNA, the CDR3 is TGTGCCAGCAGCCAAGGAACTGTCCTAGCTGCGCAAGAGACCCAGTACTTC. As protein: CASSQGTVLAAQETQYF.

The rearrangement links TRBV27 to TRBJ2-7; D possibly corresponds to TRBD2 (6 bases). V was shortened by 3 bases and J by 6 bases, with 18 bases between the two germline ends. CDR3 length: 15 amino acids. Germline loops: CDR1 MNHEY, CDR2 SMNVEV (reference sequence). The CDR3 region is CASSLRQGGLVEQYF. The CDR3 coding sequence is TGTGCCAGCAGTTTGAGGCAGGGAGGTCTCGTCGAGCAGTACTTC.

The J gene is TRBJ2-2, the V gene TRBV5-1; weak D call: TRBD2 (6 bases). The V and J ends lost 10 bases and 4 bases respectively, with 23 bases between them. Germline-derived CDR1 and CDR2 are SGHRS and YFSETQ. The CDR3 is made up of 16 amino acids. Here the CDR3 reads CAAFPGAGRSTGELFF. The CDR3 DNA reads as TGCGCCGCCTTCCCGGGTGCAGGGAGGTCCACCGGGGAGCTGTTTTTT.

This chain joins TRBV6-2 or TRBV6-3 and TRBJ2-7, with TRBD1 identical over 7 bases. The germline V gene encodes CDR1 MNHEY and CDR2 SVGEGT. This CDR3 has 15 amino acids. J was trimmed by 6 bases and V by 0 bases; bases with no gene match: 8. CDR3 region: CASSYSGDSPLEQYF. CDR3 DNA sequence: TGTGCCAGCAGTTACTCGGGGGACAGTCCCCTCGAGCAGTACTTC.

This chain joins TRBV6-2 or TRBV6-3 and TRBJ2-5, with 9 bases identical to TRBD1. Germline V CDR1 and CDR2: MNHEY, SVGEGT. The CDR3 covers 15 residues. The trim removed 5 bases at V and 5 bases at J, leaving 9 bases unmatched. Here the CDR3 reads CASSLSQGALETQYF. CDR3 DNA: TGTGCCAGCAGTCTTTCACAGGGGGCTCTGGAGACCCAGTACTTC.

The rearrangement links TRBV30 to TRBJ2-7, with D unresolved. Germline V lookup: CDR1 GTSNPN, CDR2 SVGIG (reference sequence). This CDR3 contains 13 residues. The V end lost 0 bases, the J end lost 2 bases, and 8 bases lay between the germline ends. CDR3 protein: CAWSVTETYEQYF. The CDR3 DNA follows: TGTGCCTGGAGTGTGACGGAAACCTACGAGCAGTACTTC.

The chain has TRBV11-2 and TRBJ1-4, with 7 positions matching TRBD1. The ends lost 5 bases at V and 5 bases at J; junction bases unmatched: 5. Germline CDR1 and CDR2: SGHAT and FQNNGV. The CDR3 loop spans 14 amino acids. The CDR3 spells CASSPGQLNEKLFF. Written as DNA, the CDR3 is TGTGCCAGCAGCCCGGGACAGCTGAATGAAAAACTGTTTTTT.

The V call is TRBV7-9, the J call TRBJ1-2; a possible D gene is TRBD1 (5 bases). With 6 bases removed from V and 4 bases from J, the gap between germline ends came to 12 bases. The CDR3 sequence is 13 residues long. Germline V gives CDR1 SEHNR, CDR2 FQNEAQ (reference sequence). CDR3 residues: CASSLGAGYGYTF. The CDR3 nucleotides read TGTGCCAGCAGTCTAGGGGCGGGCTATGGCTACACCTTC.

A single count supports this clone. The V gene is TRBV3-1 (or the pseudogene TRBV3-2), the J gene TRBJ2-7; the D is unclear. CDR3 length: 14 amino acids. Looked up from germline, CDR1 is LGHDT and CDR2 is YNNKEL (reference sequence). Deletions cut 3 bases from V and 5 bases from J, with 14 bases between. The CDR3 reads CASSHLHPDNEQYF. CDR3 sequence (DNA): TGTGCCAGCAGCCACCTACACCCTGACAACGAGCAGTACTTC.

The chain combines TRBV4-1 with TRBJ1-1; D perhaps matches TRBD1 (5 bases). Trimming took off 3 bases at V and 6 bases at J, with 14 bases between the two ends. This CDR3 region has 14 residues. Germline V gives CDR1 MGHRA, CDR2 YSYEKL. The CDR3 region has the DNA TGCGCCAGCAGCCAGTTACAGGCTGGCCCTGAAGCTTTCTTT. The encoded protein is CASSQLQAGPEAFF.

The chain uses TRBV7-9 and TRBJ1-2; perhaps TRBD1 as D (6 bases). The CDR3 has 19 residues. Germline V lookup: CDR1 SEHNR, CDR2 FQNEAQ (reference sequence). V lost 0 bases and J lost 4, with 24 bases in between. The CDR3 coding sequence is TGTGCCAGCAGCTTAGCGCTGATCCGGGGGCAGGATCTCACCTATGGCTACACCTTC. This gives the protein CASSLALIRGQDLTYGYTF. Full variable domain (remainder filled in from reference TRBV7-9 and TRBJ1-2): DTGVSQNPRHKITKRGQNVTFRCDPISEHNRLYWYRQTLGQGPEFLTYFQNEAQLEKSRLLSDRFSAERPKGSFSTLEIQRTEQGDSAMYLCASSLALIRGQDLTYGYTFGSGTRLTVV.

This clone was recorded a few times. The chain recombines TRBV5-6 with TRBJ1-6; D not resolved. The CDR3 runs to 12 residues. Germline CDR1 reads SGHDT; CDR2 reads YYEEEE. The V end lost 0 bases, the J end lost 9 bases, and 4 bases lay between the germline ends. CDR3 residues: CASSLVGSPLHF. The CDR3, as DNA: TGTGCCAGCAGCTTGGTTGGTTCACCCCTCCACTTT. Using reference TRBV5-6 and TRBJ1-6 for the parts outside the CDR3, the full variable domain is DAGVTQSPTHLIKTRGQQVTLRCSPKSGHDTVSWYQQALGQGPQFIFQYYEEEERQRGNFPDRFSGHQFPNYSSELNVNALLLGDSALYLCASSLVGSPLHFGNGTRLTVT.

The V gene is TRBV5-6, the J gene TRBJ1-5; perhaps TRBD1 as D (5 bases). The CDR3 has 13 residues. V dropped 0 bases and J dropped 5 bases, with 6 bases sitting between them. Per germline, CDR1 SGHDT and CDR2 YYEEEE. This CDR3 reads CASSLVGDQPQHF. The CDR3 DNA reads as TGTGCCAGCAGCTTGGTAGGGGATCAGCCCCAGCATTTT.

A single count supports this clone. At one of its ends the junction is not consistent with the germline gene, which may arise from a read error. The CDR3 DNA reads as TGTGCTAGCAGCTTAGTCGGGACAGGGGTTGAGACCCAGTACTTC. Its protein product is CASSLVGTGVETQYF. The chain couples TRBV7-7 to TRBJ2-5; TRBD1 matches 10 bases. This CDR3 is 15 amino acids long. Germline V CDR1 and CDR2: SSHAT, FNYEAQ (reference sequence).

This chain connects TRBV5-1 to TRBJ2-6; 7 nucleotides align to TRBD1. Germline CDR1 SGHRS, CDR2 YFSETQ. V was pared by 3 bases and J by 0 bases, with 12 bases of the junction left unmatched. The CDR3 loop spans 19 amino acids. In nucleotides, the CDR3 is TGCGCCAGCAGCTCCGTCTGGACAGGACGACGCTCTGGGGCCAACGTCCTGACTTTC. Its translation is CASSSVWTGRRSGANVLTF.

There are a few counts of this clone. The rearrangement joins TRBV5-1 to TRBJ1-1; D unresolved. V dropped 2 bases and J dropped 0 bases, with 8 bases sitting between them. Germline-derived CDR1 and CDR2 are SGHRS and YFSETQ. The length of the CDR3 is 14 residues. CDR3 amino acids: CASSLGTMNTEAFF. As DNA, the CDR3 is TGCGCCAGCAGCTTAGGTACTATGAACACTGAAGCTTTCTTT.

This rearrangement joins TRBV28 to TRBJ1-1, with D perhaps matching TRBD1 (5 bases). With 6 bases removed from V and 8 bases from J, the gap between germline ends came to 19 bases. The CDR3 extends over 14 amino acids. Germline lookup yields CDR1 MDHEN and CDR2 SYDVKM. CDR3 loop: CASSIQGNRREAFF. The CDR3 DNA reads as TGTGCCAGCAGCATCCAGGGTAATCGCAGAGAAGCTTTCTTT.

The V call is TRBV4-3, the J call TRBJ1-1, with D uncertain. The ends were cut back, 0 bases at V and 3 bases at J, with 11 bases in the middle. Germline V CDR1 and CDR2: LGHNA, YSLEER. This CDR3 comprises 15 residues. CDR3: CASSQDFGLDTEAFF. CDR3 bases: TGCGCCAGCAGCCAAGATTTCGGGTTGGACACTGAAGCTTTCTTT.

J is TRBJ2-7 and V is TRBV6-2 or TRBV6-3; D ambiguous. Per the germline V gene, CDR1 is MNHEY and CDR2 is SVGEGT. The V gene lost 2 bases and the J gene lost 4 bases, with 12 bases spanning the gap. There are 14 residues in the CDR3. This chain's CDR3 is CASSYRTFTYEQYF. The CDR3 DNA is TGTGCCAGCAGTTACCGGACCTTTACATACGAGCAGTACTTC.

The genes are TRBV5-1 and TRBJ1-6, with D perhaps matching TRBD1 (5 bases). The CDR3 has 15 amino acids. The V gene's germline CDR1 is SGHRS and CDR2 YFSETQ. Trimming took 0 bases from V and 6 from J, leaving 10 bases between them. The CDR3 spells CASSLDGGFNSPLHF. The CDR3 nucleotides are TGCGCCAGCAGCTTGGACGGGGGATTTAATTCACCCCTCCACTTT.

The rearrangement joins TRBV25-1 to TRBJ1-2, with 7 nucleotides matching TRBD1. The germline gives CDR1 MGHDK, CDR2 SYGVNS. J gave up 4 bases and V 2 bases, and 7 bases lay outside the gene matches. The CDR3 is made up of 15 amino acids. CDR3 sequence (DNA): TGTGCCAGCAGTGAAGACAGGGATTCCGGCTATGGCTACACCTTC. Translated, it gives CASSEDRDSGYGYTF.

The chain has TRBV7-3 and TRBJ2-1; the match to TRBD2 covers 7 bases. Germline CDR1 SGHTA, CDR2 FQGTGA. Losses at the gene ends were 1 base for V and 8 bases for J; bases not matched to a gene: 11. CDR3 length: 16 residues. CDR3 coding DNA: TGTGCCAGCAGCTTAAATACGGCGGGAGAAGGGGATGAGCAGTTCTTC. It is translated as CASSLNTAGEGDEQFF.

The DNA for the CDR3 is TGCGCCAGCAGCTTGGACAGGCAATACGAGCAGTACTTC. Translating it yields CASSLDRQYEQYF. V usage is TRBV5-1 and J usage is TRBJ2-7; D may be TRBD1 (5 bases). Germline lookup yields CDR1 SGHRS and CDR2 YFSETQ. Trimming took off 0 bases at V and 4 bases at J, with 8 bases between the two ends. The length of the CDR3 is 13 residues.

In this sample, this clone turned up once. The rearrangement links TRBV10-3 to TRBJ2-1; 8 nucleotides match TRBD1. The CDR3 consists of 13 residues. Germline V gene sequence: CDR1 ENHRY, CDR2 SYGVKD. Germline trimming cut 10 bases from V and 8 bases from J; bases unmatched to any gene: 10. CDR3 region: CANSDRGNYEQFF. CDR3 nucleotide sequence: TGTGCCAACTCCGACAGGGGTAATTATGAGCAGTTCTTC.

DNA for the CDR3: TGTGCCAGTAGGGGGACTGTTAGCACAGATACGCAGTATTTT. This sequence encodes CASRGTVSTDTQYF. The rearrangement links TRBV19 to TRBJ2-3; tentative D call: TRBD2 (6 bases). The CDR3 length is 14 residues. CDR1 is LNHDA and CDR2 is SQIVND in the germline V gene (reference sequence). Trimming stripped 6 bases from V and 0 bases from J, with 10 bases between. Based on the CDR3 plus reference TRBV19 and TRBJ2-3, the full variable domain is DGGITQSPKYLFRKEGQNVTLSCEQNLNHDAMYWYRQDPGQGLRLIYYSQIVNDFQKGDIAEGYSVSREKKESFPLTVTSAQKNPTAFYLCASRGTVSTDTQYFGPGTRLTVL.

The CDR3 sequence is CASSAVAETQYF. As DNA, the CDR3 is TGTGCCAGCAGTGCGGTAGCAGAGACCCAGTACTTC. The genes are TRBV2 and TRBJ2-5; D gene uncertain. Trimming took 4 bases from V and 4 from J, leaving 7 bases between them. This CDR3 contains 12 residues. Germline CDR1 reads SNHLY; CDR2 reads FYNNEI.

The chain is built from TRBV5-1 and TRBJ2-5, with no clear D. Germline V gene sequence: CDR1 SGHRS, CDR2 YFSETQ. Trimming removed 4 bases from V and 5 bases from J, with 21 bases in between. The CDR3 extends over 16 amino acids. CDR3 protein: CASSLSSGVVLETQYF. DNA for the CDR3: TGCGCCAGCAGCCTATCATCAGGCGTGGTTTTGGAGACCCAGTACTTC. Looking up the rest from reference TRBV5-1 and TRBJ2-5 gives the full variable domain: KAGVTQTPRYLIKTRGQQVTLSCSPISGHRSVSWYQQTPGQGLQFLFEYFSETQRNKGNFPGRFSGRQFSNSRSEMNVSTLELGDSALYLCASSLSSGVVLETQYFGPGTRLLVL.

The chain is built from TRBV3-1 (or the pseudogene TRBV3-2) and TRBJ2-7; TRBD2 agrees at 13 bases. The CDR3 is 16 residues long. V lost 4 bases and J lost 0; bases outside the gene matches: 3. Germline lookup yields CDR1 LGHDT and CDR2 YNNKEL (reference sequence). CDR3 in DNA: TGTGCCAGCAGCCTTACTAGCGGGAGGGCCTCCTACGAGCAGTACTTC. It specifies CASSLTSGRASYEQYF.

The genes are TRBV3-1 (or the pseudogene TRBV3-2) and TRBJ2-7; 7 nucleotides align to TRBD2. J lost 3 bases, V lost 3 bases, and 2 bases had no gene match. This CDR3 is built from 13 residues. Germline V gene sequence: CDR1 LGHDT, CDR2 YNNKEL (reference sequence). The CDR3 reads CASSHGGSYEQYF. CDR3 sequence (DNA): TGTGCCAGCAGCCATGGCGGGAGCTACGAGCAGTACTTC.

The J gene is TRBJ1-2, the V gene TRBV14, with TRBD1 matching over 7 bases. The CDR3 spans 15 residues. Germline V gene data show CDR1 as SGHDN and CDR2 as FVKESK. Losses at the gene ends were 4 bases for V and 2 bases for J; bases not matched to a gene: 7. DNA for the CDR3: TGTGCCAGCAGCCCGGACAGGCGGGTCAACTATGGCTACACCTTC. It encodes CASSPDRRVNYGYTF.

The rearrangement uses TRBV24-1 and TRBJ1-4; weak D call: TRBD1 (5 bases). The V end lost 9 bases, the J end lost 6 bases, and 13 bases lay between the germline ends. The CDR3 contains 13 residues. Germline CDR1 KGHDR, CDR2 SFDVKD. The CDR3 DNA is TGTGCCACCCCACGAAGAGGGGATGAAAAACTGTTTTTT. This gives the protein CATPRRGDEKLFF.